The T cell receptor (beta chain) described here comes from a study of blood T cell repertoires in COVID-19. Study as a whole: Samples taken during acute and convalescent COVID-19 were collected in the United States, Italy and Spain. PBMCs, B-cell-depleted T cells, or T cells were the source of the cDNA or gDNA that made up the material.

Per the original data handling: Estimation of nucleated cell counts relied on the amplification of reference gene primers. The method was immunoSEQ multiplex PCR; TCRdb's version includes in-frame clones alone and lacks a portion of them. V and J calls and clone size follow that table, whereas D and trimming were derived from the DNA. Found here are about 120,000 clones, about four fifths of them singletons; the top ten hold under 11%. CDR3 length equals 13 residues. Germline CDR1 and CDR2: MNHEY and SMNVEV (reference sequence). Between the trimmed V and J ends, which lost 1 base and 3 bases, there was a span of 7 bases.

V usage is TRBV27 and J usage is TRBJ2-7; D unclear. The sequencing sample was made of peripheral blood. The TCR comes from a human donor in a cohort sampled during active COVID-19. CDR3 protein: CASSLFSGYEQYF. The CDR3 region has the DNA TGTGCCAGCAGTTTATTCTCGGGCTACGAGCAGTACTTC.